The entry below describes one T cell receptor (beta chain). TCRdb's table, derived via immunoSEQ multiplex PCR, lists solely in-frame clones and lacks some. Seen here are 54,000 or so clones, 81% observed once, and the top ten hold roughly 13%. Thawed, overnight-rested PBMC were stained with GMM-loaded CD1B tetramer, viability dye and anti-CD3, then sorted. The lipid loaded on the CD1B tetramers was C32 glucose monomycolate from Rhodococcus equi. Each donor contributed some 100,000 sorted tetramer-negative cells. This specimen belongs to a study of T cells in tuberculosis. The germline V gene encodes CDR1 SEHNR and CDR2 FQNEAQ (reference sequence). Trimming cost V 3 bases and J 6 bases; bases outside gene matches: 11. CDR3 size: 17 residues.

Sample: CD1b-GMM tetramer-negative cells sorted from PBMCs. The J gene is TRBJ2-2, the V gene TRBV7-9, with TRBD1 matching over 9 bases. This TCR was recovered from an adult woman with latent tuberculosis. The CDR3: CASSFSFRDRDSGELFF. In DNA form, the CDR3 reads TGTGCCAGCAGCTTTTCGTTCCGGGACAGGGATTCCGGGGAGCTGTTTTTT.